The sample holds one count of the clone carrying this T cell receptor (beta chain). The record originates from a study of T cell changes during pregnancy in multiple sclerosis. TCRdb keeps only in-frame clones here, not all; method: immunoSEQ multiplex PCR. The data contain some 42,000 clones, 85% to 95% of them singletons. The J segment lost 6 bases and the V segment lost 8 bases, leaving 12 bases of the junction unmatched. CDR1 and CDR2 (germline): LNHNV, YYDKDF (reference sequence). CDR3 length: 15 residues. The chain employs TRBV15 and TRBJ2-3, with TRBD2 matching 9 bases. This specimen was CD4+ T cells from peripheral blood mononuclear cells, taken in the third trimester of pregnancy. This sequence was found in a female donor with multiple sclerosis, enrolled in a pregnancy study. For the CDR3, the DNA is TGTGCCACCGTCCGGAGCGGGGGGCGGTCTGATACGCAGTATTTT. Amino acids: CATVRSGGRSDTQYF.